This T cell receptor (beta chain) was sequenced in a study of cytomegalovirus exposure and HLA in healthy donors. Whole-study results and caveats: Among the most significant clusters, several appeared linked to common viral pathogens in a later analysis.

Germline V gives CDR1 SGDLS, CDR2 YYNGEE. V was shortened by 4 bases and J by 7 bases, with 18 bases between the two germline ends. The CDR3 is 15 amino acids. PCR primers comprised 60 Vbeta and 13 Jbeta primers. Clones were sequenced by immunoSEQ multiplex PCR, and TCRdb holds only the in-frame ones, with some missing. This table has 93,000 or so clones, 66% appearing once. Note on this clone: Antigen: not known.

Specimen: PBMCs. The clonotype comes from a woman aged 45-65 years in good health and CMV-seronegative. This chain links TRBV9 with TRBJ2-1; maybe TRBD1 (7 bases). The chain's CDR3 is CASSSQTRGRNEQFF. The CDR3 DNA reads as TGTGCCAGCAGCTCTCAGACTAGGGGGCGGAATGAGCAGTTCTTC.